This T cell receptor (beta chain) was recorded in a study of regulatory T cells in long-lasting Graves disease. V dropped 3 bases and J dropped 5 bases, with 11 bases sitting between them. The V gene's germline CDR1 is DFQATT and CDR2 SNEGSKA (reference sequence). CDR3 length: 14 residues. The study's findings and limits: TCR diversity was lower in persistent Graves' patients than in newly diagnosed ones.

Time point described: newly diagnosed GD, antithyroid drugs for less than 3 months. RNA from PBMCs was the source of the TCR library. Each patient gave 8.5 to 10 milliliters of EDTA-anticoagulated peripheral blood. To make TCR beta libraries, researchers used iRepertoire HTBI primers and Arm-PCR of CDR3 regions. TCRdb re-called the multiplex PCR reads with MiXCR, one entry per CDR3 protein. Here the sample spans hundreds of thousands of distinct CDR3 sequences, about 13% being singletons. This clonotype was counted ten times or more. Its antigen remains unknown. The sample was also reused in another study, on T cells in Graves' hyperthyroidism and ophthalmopathy. That paper notes: Clinical symptoms, serum thyroxine and TRAb, thyroid ultrasound and orbital computed tomography together formed the diagnostic basis. From stable hyperthyroidism, ophthalmopathy was set apart by a 13 V-J model.

This chain links TRBV20-1 with TRBJ1-6; no reliable D call. The sequence came from a man in his thirties or forties with Graves disease. The source material was peripheral blood mononuclear cells (PBMCs), sampled at new diagnosis, from a patient treated with antithyroid drugs. The CDR3 DNA reads as TGCAGTGCTAGTAGGTCAGCGCATAATTCACCCCTCCACTTT. Its protein product is CSASRSAHNSPLHF.